This TCR beta chain was sequenced in a study of vaccination and CD4 T cells after COVID-19. Overall study results and limits: Reactive clone data from convalescent patients indicated a median of about 90% appearing only post-vaccination.

Treatment indicated: roughly nine-day PBMC culture with coronavirus spike peptide pools or control peptides (ViraFEST assay). The Oncomine TCR Beta short-read assay generated sequence data from the DNA of cultured CD4+ T cells. One entry per CDR3 protein results from TCRdb running MiXCR on the PCR reads. The sample lists fewer than 9,500 distinct CDR3 sequences, approximately 67% occurring once. This clonotype showed up just once. Its target is not known. Germline CDR1 is MNHEY and CDR2 is SMNVEV (reference sequence). This CDR3 is built from 13 residues. The ends lost 11 bases at V and 0 bases at J; junction bases unmatched: 4.

The specimen was CD4+ T cells from blood, cultured in vitro. The chain has TRBV27 and TRBJ2-3; TRBD2 agrees at 8 bases. The clonotype originates from a human donor who had recovered from COVID-19. This chain's CDR3 is CASRGGSTDTQYF. CDR3 nucleotides: TGTGCCTCACGGGGGGGAAGCACAGATACGCAGTATTTT.